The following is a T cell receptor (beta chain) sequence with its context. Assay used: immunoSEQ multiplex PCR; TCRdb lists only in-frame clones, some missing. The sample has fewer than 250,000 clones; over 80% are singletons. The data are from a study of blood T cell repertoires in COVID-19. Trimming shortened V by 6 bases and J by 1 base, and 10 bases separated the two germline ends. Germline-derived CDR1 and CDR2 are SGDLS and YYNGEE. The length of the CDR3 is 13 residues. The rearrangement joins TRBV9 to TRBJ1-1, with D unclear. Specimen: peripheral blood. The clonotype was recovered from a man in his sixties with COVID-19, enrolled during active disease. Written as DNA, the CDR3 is TGTGCCAGCACCCAATACGGGAACACTGAAGCTTTCTTT. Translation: CASTQYGNTEAFF.